Sequencing of this T cell receptor beta chain was carried out in a study of T cell repertoires in cytomegalovirus infection. Overall study: Public TCR beta signatures marked donors with CMV infection and the matching HLA.

Study-level findings and limits: CMV-specific TCR beta clonotypes restricted by HLA-C were the ones dominating the ex vivo response. Cumulative public TCR beta family frequency identified carriers of CMV plus the relevant HLA.

TCRdb independently ran MiXCR on the reads; one entry per CDR3 protein. The sample consists of about 100,000 distinct CDR3 sequences, approximately 15% of them appearing once. Trimming took 5 bases from V and 0 from J; bases not matched to a gene: 9. This CDR3 is built from 17 residues. CDR1 SGHTA and CDR2 FQGNSA come from the germline V gene. In its sample, this clonotype was seen many times. Its antigen is as yet unknown. Sequences were obtained from PBMCs. The rearrangement uses TRBV7-2 and TRBJ2-1; 8 nucleotides line up with TRBD2. The sequence was obtained from a human donor in good health (CMV status not recorded). Some clones in this sample may be carry-over from other donors' samples. Here the CDR3 DNA reads TGTGCCAGCAGCCCCTCTAGCGGGTTGAGCTCCTACAATGAGCAGTTCTTC. Protein product: CASSPSSGLSSYNEQFF. The full variable domain, completed using reference TRBV7-2 and TRBJ2-1, is GAGVSQSPSNKVTEKGKDVELRCDPISGHTALYWYRQSLGQGLEFLIYFQGNSAPDKSGLPSDRFSAERTGGSVSTLTIQRTQQEDSAVYLCASSPSSGLSSYNEQFFGPGTRLTVL.